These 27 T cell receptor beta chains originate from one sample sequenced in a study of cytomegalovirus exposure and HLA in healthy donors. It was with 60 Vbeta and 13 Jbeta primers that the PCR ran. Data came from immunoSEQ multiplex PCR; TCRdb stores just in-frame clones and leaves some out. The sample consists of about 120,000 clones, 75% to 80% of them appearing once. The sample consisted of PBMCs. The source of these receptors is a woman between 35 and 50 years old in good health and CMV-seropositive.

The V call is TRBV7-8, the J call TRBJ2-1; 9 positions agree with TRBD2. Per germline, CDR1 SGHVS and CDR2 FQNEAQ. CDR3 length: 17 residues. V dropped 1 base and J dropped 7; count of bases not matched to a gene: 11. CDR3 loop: CASSLGNLAGTINEQFF. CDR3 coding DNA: TGTGCCAGCAGCTTAGGTAACCTAGCGGGGACCATAAATGAGCAGTTCTTC.

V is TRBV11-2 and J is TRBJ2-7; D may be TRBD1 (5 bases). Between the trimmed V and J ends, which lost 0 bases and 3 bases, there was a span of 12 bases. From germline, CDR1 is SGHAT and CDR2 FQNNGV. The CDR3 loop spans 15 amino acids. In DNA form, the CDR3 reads TGTGCCAGCAGCTTAGATGCCAGACAGATCTACGAGCAGTACTTC. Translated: CASSLDARQIYEQYF.

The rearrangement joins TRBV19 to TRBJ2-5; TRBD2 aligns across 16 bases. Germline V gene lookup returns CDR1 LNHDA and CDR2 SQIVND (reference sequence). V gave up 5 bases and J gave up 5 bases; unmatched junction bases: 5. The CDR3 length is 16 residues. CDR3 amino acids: CASSLGLAGGQETQYF. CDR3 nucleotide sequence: TGTGCCAGTAGTTTGGGACTAGCGGGGGGGCAGGAGACCCAGTACTTC.

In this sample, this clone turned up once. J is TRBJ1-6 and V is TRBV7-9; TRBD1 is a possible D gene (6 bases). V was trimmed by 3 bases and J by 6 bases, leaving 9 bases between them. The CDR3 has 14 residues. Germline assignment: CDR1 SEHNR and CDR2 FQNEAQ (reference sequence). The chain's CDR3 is CASSFTRGNSPLHF. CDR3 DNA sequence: TGTGCCAGCAGCTTTACCAGGGGTAATTCACCCCTCCACTTT.

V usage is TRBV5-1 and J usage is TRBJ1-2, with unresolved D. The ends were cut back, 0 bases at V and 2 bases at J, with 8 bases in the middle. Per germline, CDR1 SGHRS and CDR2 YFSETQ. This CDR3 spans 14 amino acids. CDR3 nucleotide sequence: TGCGCCAGCAGCTTGGAAGGAGGAAACTATGGCTACACCTTC. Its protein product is CASSLEGGNYGYTF. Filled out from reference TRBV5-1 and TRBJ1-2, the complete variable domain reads KAGVTQTPRYLIKTRGQQVTLSCSPISGHRSVSWYQQTPGQGLQFLFEYFSETQRNKGNFPGRFSGRQFSNSRSEMNVSTLELGDSALYLCASSLEGGNYGYTFGSGTRLTVV.

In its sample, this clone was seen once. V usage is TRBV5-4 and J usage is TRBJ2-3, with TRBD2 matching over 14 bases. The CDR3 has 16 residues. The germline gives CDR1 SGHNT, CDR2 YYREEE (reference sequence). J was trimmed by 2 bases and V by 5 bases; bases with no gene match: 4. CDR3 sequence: CASRGTSGGFTDTQYF. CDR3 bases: TGTGCCAGCAGGGGGACTAGCGGGGGTTTCACAGATACGCAGTATTTT.

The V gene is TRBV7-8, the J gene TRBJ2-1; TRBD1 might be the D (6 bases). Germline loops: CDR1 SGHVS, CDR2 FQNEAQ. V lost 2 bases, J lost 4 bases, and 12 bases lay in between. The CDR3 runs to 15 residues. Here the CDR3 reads CASSLSLGAYNEQFF. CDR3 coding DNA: TGTGCCAGCAGCTTAAGTTTGGGGGCGTACAATGAGCAGTTCTTC.

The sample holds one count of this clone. CDR3 sequence reads: CSVARGGDYGYTF. The DNA of the CDR3 is TGCAGCGTTGCTAGGGGGGGGGACTATGGCTACACCTTC. This chain connects TRBV29-1 to TRBJ1-2; tentative D call: TRBD1 (6 bases). Trimming left V 4 bases short and J 3 bases short, with 12 bases between. Germline V gene data show CDR1 as SQVTM and CDR2 as ANQGSEA. This CDR3 region has 13 residues.

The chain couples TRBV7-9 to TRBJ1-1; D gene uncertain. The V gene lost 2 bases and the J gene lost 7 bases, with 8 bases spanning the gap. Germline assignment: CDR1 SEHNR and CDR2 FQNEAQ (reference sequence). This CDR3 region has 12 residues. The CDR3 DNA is TGTGCCAGCAGCTTATTTGGCCTTGAAGCTTTCTTT. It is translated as CASSLFGLEAFF. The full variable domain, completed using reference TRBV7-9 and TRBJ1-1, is DTGVSQNPRHKITKRGQNVTFRCDPISEHNRLYWYRQTLGQGPEFLTYFQNEAQLEKSRLLSDRFSAERPKGSFSTLEIQRTEQGDSAMYLCASSLFGLEAFFGQGTRLTVV.

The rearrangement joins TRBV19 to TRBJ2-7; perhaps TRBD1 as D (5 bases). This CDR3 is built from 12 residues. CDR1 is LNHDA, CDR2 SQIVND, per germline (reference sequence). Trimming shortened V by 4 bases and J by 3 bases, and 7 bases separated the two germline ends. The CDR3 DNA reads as TGTGCCAGTAGTAAGGGGAACTACGAGCAGTACTTC. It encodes CASSKGNYEQYF.

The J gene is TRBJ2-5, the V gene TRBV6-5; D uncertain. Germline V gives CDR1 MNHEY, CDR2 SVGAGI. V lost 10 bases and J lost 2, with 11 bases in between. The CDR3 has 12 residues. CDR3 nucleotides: TGTGCCACCACGACGGGTCAAGAGACCCAGTACTTC. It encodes CATTTGQETQYF.

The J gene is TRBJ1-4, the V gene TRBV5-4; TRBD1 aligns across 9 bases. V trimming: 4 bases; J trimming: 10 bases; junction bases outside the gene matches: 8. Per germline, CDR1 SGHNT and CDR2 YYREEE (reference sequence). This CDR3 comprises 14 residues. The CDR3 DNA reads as TGTGCCAGCAGCCCCGGGACAGGGTCGGGAAAACTGTTTTTT. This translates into CASSPGTGSGKLFF.

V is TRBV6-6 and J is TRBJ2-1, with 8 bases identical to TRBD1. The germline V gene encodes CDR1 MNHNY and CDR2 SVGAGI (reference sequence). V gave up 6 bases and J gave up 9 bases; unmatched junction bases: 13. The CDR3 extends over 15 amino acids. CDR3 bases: TGTGCCAGCAGCGACTTGGGACAGGCAAACGGTGAGCAGTTCTTC. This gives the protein CASSDLGQANGEQFF.

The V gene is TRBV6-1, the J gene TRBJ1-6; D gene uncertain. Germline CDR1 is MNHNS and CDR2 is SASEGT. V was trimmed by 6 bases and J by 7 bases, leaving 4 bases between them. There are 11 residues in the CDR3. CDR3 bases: TGTGCCAGCAGCCAAAATTCACCCCTCCACTTT. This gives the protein CASSQNSPLHF.

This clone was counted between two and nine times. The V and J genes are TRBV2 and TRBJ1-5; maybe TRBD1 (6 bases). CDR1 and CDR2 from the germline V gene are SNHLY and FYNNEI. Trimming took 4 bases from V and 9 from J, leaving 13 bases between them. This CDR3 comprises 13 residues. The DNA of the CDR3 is TGTGCCAGCAGTGGACAGGATCTTTGGCCCCAGCATTTT. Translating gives CASSGQDLWPQHF. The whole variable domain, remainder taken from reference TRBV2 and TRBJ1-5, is EPEVTQTPSHQVTQMGQEVILRCVPISNHLYFYWYRQILGQKVEFLVSFYNNEISEKSEIFDDQFSVERPDGSNFTLKIRSTKLEDSAMYFCASSGQDLWPQHFGDGTRLSIL.

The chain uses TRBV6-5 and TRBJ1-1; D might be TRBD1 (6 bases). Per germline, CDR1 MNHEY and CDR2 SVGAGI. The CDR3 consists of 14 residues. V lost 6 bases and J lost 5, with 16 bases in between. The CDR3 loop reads CASRFTGRGTEAFF. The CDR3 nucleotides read TGTGCCAGCAGATTTACAGGAAGGGGGACTGAAGCTTTCTTT.

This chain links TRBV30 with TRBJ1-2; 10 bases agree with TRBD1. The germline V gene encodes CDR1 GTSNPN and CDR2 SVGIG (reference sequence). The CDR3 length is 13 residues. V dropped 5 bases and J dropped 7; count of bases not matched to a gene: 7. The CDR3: CAWGGQGGGGYTF. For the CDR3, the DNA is TGTGCCTGGGGCGGACAGGGGGGTGGTGGCTACACCTTC.

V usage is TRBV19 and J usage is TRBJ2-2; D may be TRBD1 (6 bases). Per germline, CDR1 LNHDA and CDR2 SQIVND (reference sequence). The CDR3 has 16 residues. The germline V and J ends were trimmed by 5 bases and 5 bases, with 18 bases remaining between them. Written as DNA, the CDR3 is TGTGCCAGTAGTGCCCAGGGGACCACCCGTACCGGGGAGCTGTTTTTT. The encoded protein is CASSAQGTTRTGELFF.

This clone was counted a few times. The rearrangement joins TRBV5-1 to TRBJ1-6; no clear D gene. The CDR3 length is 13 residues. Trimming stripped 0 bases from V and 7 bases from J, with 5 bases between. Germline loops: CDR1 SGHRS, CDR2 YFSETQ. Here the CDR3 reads CASSLDGNSPLHF. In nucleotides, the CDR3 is TGCGCCAGCAGCTTGGACGGGAATTCACCCCTCCACTTT.

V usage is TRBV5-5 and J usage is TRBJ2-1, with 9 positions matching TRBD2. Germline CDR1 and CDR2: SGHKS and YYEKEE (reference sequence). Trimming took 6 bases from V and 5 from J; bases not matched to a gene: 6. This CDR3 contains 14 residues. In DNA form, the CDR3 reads TGTGCCAGCAAGCGGGGGGCGGGCGACAATGAGCAGTTCTTC. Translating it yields CASKRGAGDNEQFF.

In DNA, the CDR3 is TGTGCTAGTGGTCCCGACAGGGGCTTGAACACTGAAGCTTTCTTT. Residues: CASGPDRGLNTEAFF. J is TRBJ1-1 and V is TRBV12-5, with 8 bases matching TRBD1. With V trimmed by 5 bases and J by 0 bases, 5 bases remained unmatched. Germline loops: CDR1 LGHNT, CDR2 FRNRAP. The length of the CDR3 is 15 residues.

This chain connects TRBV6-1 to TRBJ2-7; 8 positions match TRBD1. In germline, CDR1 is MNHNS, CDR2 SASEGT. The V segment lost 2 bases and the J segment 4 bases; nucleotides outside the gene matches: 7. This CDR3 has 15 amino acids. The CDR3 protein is CASSEYSGGAYEQYF. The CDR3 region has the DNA TGTGCCAGCAGTGAATATTCAGGGGGCGCTTACGAGCAGTACTTC.

For the CDR3, the DNA is TGTGCCAGCAGCCAAGCCCTAGCGGGGGGACGCTCCGAGCAGTACTTC. It is translated as CASSQALAGGRSEQYF. The rearrangement uses TRBV4-2 and TRBJ2-7; TRBD2 aligns across 11 bases. The CDR3 is made up of 16 amino acids. Trimming at V came to 1 base and at J to 6 bases, leaving 8 bases not matched to a gene. CDR1 and CDR2 from the germline V gene are LGHNA and YNFKEQ.

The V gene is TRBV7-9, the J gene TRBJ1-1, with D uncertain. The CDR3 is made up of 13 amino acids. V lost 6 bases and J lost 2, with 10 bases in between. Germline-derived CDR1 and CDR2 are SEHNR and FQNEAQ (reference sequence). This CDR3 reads CASREQLNTEAFF. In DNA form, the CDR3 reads TGTGCCAGCAGGGAACAGCTAAACACTGAAGCTTTCTTT.

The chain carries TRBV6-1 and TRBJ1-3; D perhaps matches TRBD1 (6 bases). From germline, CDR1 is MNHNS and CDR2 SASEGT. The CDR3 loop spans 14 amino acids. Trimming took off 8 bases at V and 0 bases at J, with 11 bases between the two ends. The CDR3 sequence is CASSQQGSGNTIYF. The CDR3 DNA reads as TGTGCCAGCTCCCAACAGGGCTCTGGAAACACCATATATTTT.

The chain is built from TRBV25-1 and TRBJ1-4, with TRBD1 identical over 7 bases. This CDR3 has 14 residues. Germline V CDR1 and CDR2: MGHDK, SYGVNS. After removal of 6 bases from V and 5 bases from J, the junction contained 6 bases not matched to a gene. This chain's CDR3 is CASSDTQGNEKLFF. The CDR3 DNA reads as TGTGCCAGCAGCGATACACAGGGGAATGAAAAACTGTTTTTT.

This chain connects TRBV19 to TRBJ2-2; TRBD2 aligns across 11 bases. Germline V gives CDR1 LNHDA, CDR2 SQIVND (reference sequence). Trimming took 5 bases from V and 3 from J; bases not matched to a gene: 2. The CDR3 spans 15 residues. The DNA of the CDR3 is TGTGCCAGTAGTCGGGGACTAGCGGACACCGGGGAGCTGTTTTTT. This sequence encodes CASSRGLADTGELFF.